This TCR beta chain was found in a study of Ad26.COV2.S vaccination and SARS-CoV-2 variants. The treatment: over 15 received Ad26.COV2.S at low or high dose, single or two shots; about 5 received placebo; per-sample allocation not given. Day 63 after the first injection of vaccine or placebo was the sampling time. Sequencing was performed with immunoSEQ multiplex PCR; in TCRdb, only in-frame clones are kept and a portion is missing. The sample yields fewer than 500,000 clones, 90% seen once. After removal of 4 bases from V and 1 base from J, the junction contained 1 base not matched to a gene. Germline V CDR1 and CDR2: SEHNR, FQNEAQ (reference sequence). This CDR3 spans 14 amino acids. On this clone: Additional DNA sequences in this sample encode the identical CDR3.

The receptor was isolated from a person aged 18 to 65 who received the Ad26.COV2.S COVID-19 vaccine or a placebo. The sample was peripheral blood, taken in a trial of Ad26.COV2.S vaccine versus placebo. This chain uses TRBV7-9 with TRBJ1-1, with 9 bases aligning to TRBD1. CDR3 region: CASSSGQGNTEAFF. The CDR3 nucleotides are TGTGCCAGCAGCTCGGGACAGGGGAACACTGAAGCTTTCTTT. Full variable domain (missing parts from reference TRBV7-9 and TRBJ1-1): DTGVSQNPRHKITKRGQNVTFRCDPISEHNRLYWYRQTLGQGPEFLTYFQNEAQLEKSRLLSDRFSAERPKGSFSTLEIQRTEQGDSAMYLCASSSGQGNTEAFFGQGTRLTVV.